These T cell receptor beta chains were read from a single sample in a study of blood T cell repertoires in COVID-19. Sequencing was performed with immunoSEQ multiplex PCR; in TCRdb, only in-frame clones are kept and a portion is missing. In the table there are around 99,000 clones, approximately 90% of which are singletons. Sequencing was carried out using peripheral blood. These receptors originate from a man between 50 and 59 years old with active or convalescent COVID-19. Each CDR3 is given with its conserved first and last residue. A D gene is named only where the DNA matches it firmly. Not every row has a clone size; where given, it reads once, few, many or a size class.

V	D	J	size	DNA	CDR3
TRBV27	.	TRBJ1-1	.	TGTGCCAGCAGTTTATCGTGGGGGGGGTACACTGAAGCTTTCTTT	CASSLSWGGYTEAFF
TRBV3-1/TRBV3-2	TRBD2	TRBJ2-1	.	TGTGCCAGCAGCCAAGGATCGGGAGGCTCTGGAGAGCAGTTCTTC	CASSQGSGGSGEQFF
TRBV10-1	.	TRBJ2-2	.	TGCGCCAGCAGTGTTTCGGGGAACACCGGGGAGCTGTTTTTT	CASSVSGNTGELFF
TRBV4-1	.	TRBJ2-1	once	TGCGCCAGCACCCCACGTACTCTCGGGAATGAGCAGTTCTTC	CASTPRTLGNEQFF
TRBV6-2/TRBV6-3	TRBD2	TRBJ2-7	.	TGTGCCAGCAGTTGGACTAGCGGGGGGACCCTACAGTCATGGCAGTACTTC	CASSWTSGGTLQSWQYF
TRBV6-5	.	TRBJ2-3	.	TGTGCCAGCAGGGAGGGGGGGATGGATACGCAGTATTTT	CASREGGMDTQYF
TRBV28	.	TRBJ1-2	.	TGTGCCAGCAGTTACTCTCCAGGGGGCTACACCTTC	CASSYSPGGYTF
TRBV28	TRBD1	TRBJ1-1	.	TGTGCCAGCAGCACCGGGACAGCTACCTTGAACACTGAAGCTTTCTTT	CASSTGTATLNTEAFF
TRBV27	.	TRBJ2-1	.	TGTGCCAGCAGTTCCCGCCCAACCAGGAGGGAGCCATATGGCAATGAGCAGTTCTTC	CASSSRPTRREPYGNEQFF
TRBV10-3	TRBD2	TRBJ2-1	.	TGTGCCATCAGTGGGGGGGCTAGCGGGCAGCACAATGAGCAGTTCTTC	CAISGGASGQHNEQFF
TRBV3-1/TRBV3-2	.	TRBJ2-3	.	TGTGCCAGCAGCCAAGATCTTCGAAGGGGGTCGGGCACAGATACGCAGTATTTT	CASSQDLRRGSGTDTQYF
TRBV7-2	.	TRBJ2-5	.	TGTGCCAGCAGCTTGGGGACTCAAGAGACCCAGTACTTC	CASSLGTQETQYF
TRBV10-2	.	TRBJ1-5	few	TGCGCCAGCAGTGATCCTAATCAGCCCCAGCATTTT	CASSDPNQPQHF
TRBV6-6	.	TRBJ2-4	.	TGTGCCAGCAGTCCTCCCGAAAACATTCAGTACTTC	CASSPPENIQYF
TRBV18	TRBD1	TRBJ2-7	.	TGTGCCAGCTCACCAACGCCGGACAGGGGGCTGGATGAGCAGTACTTC	CASSPTPDRGLDEQYF
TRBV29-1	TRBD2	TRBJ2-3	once	TGCAGCGTTTACGGGACGCCGGGACTAGCGGAAACAGATACGCAGTATTTT	CSVYGTPGLAETDTQYF
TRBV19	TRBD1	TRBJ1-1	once	TGTGCCAGTGCGGGACAGATGAACACTGAAGCTTTCTTT	CASAGQMNTEAFF
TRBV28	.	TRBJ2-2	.	TGTGCCAGCAGTGAAGCTTCTCGGGAGCTGTTTTTT	CASSEASRELFF
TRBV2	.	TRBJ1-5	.	TGTGCCAGCAGACTACAGGGAAATCAGCCCCAGCATTTT	CASRLQGNQPQHF
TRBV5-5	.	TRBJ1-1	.	TGTGCCAGCAGCTTGACAGAGAACACTGAAGCTTTCTTT	CASSLTENTEAFF
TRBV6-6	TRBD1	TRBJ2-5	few	TGTGCCAGCAGTTCGGGTTCAGGGGGCGCTTGGGAGACCCAGTACTTC	CASSSGSGGAWETQYF
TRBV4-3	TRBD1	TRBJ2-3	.	TGCGCCAGCAGCCTGGACAGGAAGGGCTTCACAGATACGCAGTATTTT	CASSLDRKGFTDTQYF
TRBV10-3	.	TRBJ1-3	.	TGTGCCATCAGTGAGGGAGGGCCTGGAAACACCATATATTTT	CAISEGGPGNTIYF
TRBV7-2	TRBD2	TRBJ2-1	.	TGTGCCAGCAGCTTAACTAGCGGGAGGGTAAATGAGCAGTTCTTC	CASSLTSGRVNEQFF
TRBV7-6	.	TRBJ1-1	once	TGTGCCAGCAGCTCCAACCCGACAGGCTCGAACACTGAAGCTTTCTTT	CASSSNPTGSNTEAFF
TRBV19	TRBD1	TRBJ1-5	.	TGTGCCAGTAGTCCAGGACAGGGCAGCCAGCCCCAGCATTTT	CASSPGQGSQPQHF
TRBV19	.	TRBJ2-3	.	TGTGCCAGTAGTATAGCCATCACAGATACGCAGTATTTT	CASSIAITDTQYF
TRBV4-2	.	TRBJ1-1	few	TGTGCCAGCAGCCAAGAACAGGCGGTAGGCACTGAAGCTTTCTTT	CASSQEQAVGTEAFF
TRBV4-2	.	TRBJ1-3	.	TGTGCCAGCAGCCAAGAAGCCCCCCCAGGGCCCTCTGGAAACACCATATATTTT	CASSQEAPPGPSGNTIYF
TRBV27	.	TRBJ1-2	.	TGTGCCAGCAGTTTATTCGCTAACTATGGCTACACCTTC	CASSLFANYGYTF
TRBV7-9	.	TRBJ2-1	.	TGTGCCAGCAGCTCAAGCCTTAGCCAATGGCAGTTCTTC	CASSSSLSQWQFF
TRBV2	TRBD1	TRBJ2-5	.	TGTGCCAGCAGACAGGGGCTAGAGACCCAGTACTTC	CASRQGLETQYF
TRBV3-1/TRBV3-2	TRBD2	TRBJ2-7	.	TGTGCCAGCAGCCAAGGACAAGTGGGAGGGCCCCCCCACGAGCAGTACTTC	CASSQGQVGGPPHEQYF
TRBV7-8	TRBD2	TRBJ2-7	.	TGTGCCAGCAGCTTAATTAGGCTAGCGGGAAGGAAGGGAACCGCCTACGAGCAGTACTTC	CASSLIRLAGRKGTAYEQYF
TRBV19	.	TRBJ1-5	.	TGTGCCAGTAGTATAGTGACGGAGAGCAATCAGCCCCAGCATTTT	CASSIVTESNQPQHF
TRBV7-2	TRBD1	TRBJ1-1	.	TGTGCCAGCAGCCGCGGGTGGACAGGGGGCACTGAAGCTTTCTTT	CASSRGWTGGTEAFF
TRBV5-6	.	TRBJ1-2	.	TGTGCCAGCAGCTTCCGAGGGAACCCTAACTATGGCTACACCTTC	CASSFRGNPNYGYTF
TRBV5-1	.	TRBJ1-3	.	TGCGCCAGCAGCTTGGCCGGAGCTGGAAACACCATATATTTT	CASSLAGAGNTIYF
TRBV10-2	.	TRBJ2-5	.	TGCGCCAGCAGTGATTACGGGTACCAAGAGACCCAGTACTTC	CASSDYGYQETQYF
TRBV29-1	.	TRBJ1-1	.	TGCAGCGCCGCGGAGGCTGAAGCTTTCTTT	CSAAEAEAFF
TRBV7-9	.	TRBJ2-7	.	TGTGCCAGCAGCTTAGTAAGTGGCGGTACCCCGCGGGGGCTCTACGAGCAGTACTTC	CASSLVSGGTPRGLYEQYF
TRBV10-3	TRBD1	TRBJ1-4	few	TGTGCCATCAGTGATGCGACAGGGGGCCAAGGAGAAAAACTGTTTTTT	CAISDATGGQGEKLFF
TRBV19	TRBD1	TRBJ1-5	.	TGTGCCAGTACCGACAGGGGCTACAATCAGCCCCAGCATTTT	CASTDRGYNQPQHF
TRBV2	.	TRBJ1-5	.	TGTGCCAGCAGTGAATTCGTCAATCAGCCCCAGCATTTT	CASSEFVNQPQHF
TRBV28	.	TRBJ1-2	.	TGTGCCAGCAGTTTAGGGGGGGCGTCTAACTATGGCTACACCTTC	CASSLGGASNYGYTF
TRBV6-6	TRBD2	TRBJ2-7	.	TGTGCCAGCAGTTCAACGGGACTAGCGGGAGATGAGTACTTC	CASSSTGLAGDEYF
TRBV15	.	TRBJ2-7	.	TGTGCCACCAGCAGGGCCCCGGGACAAAACTACGAGCAGTACTTC	CATSRAPGQNYEQYF
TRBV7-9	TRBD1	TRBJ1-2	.	TGTGCCAGCAGCCGCAACTACCGGGACAGGGGCAACTATGGCTACACCTTC	CASSRNYRDRGNYGYTF
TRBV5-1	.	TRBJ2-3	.	TGCGCCAGCAGCTTGGAGGGGAGGCGGATCACAGATACGCAGTATTTT	CASSLEGRRITDTQYF
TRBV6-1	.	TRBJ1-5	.	TGTGCCAGCAGTGAAGTTCAGGGCAATCAGCCCCAGCATTTT	CASSEVQGNQPQHF
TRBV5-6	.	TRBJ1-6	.	TGTGCCAGCAGCCGGGAGGCCAATTCACCCCTCCACTTT	CASSREANSPLHF
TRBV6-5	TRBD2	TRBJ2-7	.	TGTGCCAGCACTCCGACTAGCGGGAGATTGGTCGAGCAGTACTTC	CASTPTSGRLVEQYF
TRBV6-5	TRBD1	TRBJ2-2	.	TGTGCCAGCAGGACCGGGACAGGGAACACCGGGGAGCTGTTTTTT	CASRTGTGNTGELFF
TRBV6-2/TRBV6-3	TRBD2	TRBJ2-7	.	TGTGCCAGCAGTTACTCCGGGTTAGCGGGTACCTACGAGCAGTACTTC	CASSYSGLAGTYEQYF
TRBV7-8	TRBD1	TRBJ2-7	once	TGTGCCAGCAGCAACGACAGGGGGCGACACTACGAGCAGTACTTC	CASSNDRGRHYEQYF
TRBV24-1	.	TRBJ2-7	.	TGTGCCACCAGTGATTTGTCACGGAGGAGCTCCTACGAGCAGTACTTC	CATSDLSRRSSYEQYF
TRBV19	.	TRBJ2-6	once	TGTGCCAGTAGTTTAACGGGACACCCGGTATATGGCTCTGGGGCCAACGTCCTGACTTTC	CASSLTGHPVYGSGANVLTF
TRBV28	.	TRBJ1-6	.	TGTGCCAGCAGTTTAGGGCCCGCTAATTCACCCCTCCACTTT	CASSLGPANSPLHF
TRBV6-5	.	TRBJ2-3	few	TGTGCCAGCAGCGGGGGAGTGCTAGGTGGAGATACGCAGTATTTT	CASSGGVLGGDTQYF
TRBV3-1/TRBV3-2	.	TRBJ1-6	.	TGTGCCAGCAGCCAAGATCAACTGTATAATTCACCCCTCCACTTT	CASSQDQLYNSPLHF